Below, 32 T cell receptor beta chains from the same sample are listed, as sequenced in a study of T-cell reconstitution after alpha-beta-depleted transplantation in children. The TCRbeta library was prepared with unique molecular identifiers. MiXCR, run by TCRdb on the PCR reads, gives a single entry per CDR3 protein. The table lists a few hundred thousand distinct CDR3 sequences, over 9.5% of them singletons, with 5% to 5.5% in the top ten. Source: PBMCs from the stem cell graft donor, taken from the stem cell graft. The receptors derive from a human donor who donated a stem cell graft to a child with SCID.

This clonotype appeared many times. The chain combines TRBV7-2 with TRBJ1-2, with 9 nucleotides matching TRBD1. V trimming: 5 bases; J trimming: 4 bases; junction bases outside the gene matches: 5. Germline-derived CDR1 and CDR2 are SGHTA and FQGNSA. The CDR3 has 14 residues. CDR3 amino acids: CASSQDRGGYGYTF. The CDR3 bases are TGTGCCAGCAGCCAGGACAGGGGAGGCTATGGCTACACCTTC.

This clonotype was recorded at least ten times. The rearrangement uses TRBV9 and TRBJ1-5, with no clear D. The germline gives CDR1 SGDLS, CDR2 YYNGEE. V lost 0 bases and J 6 bases, leaving 7 bases between the germline ends. The CDR3 contains 13 residues. The CDR3 spells CASSVEEGQPQHF. In DNA, the CDR3 is TGTGCCAGCAGCGTAGAGGAGGGTCAGCCCCAGCATTTT.

This clonotype was detected many times. This rearrangement joins TRBV28 to TRBJ2-1; 9 bases are shared with TRBD2. Trimming took 5 bases from V and 6 from J; bases not matched to a gene: 5. The CDR3 has 14 residues. Germline V lookup: CDR1 MDHEN, CDR2 SYDVKM. In DNA form, the CDR3 reads TGTGCCAGCAGTCTAGCGGGGTCCATCAATGAGCAGTTCTTC. Amino acid sequence: CASSLAGSINEQFF.

This clonotype showed up many times. The gene calls are TRBV5-1 and TRBJ2-1; weak D call: TRBD1 (5 bases). From germline, CDR1 is SGHRS and CDR2 YFSETQ. V gave up 0 bases and J gave up 3 bases, with 13 bases separating them. This CDR3 region has 16 residues. The CDR3, as DNA: TGCGCCAGCAGCTTGGGGGGCAGGGCCCTCTACAATGAGCAGTTCTTC. This translates into CASSLGGRALYNEQFF.

This clonotype was counted many times. V and J are TRBV29-1 and TRBJ2-3; D gene uncertain. Germline V gene sequence: CDR1 SQVTM, CDR2 ANQGSEA. The CDR3 length is 10 residues. V lost 6 bases and J lost 2, with 3 bases in between. DNA for the CDR3: TGCAGCGTGGACACAGATACGCAGTATTTT. It codes for CSVDTDTQYF.

In its sample, this clonotype was seen a few times. The chain couples TRBV6-5 to TRBJ1-2; weak D call: TRBD1 (6 bases). Germline values: CDR1 MNHEY, CDR2 SVGAGI. Trimming removed 3 bases at V and 7 bases at J, with 9 bases between. The CDR3 has 12 amino acids. CDR3 region: CASSYTGLGYTF. In nucleotides, the CDR3 is TGTGCCAGCAGTTATACAGGGCTTGGCTACACCTTC.

This clonotype was found a few times. V usage is TRBV7-9 and J usage is TRBJ1-3, with 7 bases fitting TRBD1. Germline V CDR1 and CDR2: SEHNR, FQNEAQ (reference sequence). Trimming took 1 base from V and 0 from J; bases not matched to a gene: 0. The CDR3 runs 15 residues. CDR3 sequence (DNA): TGTGCCAGCAGCTTAGGGGACAGCTCTGGAAACACCATATATTTT. It specifies CASSLGDSSGNTIYF.

A word on this clonotype: This could be a read error, since a much larger clone is one nucleotide away. The final CDR3 position lacks the conserved phenylalanine or tryptophan, pointing to a likely read error. The chain recombines TRBV27 with TRBJ1-3; maybe TRBD1 (6 bases). Germline V lookup: CDR1 MNHEY, CDR2 SMNVEV (reference sequence). V was cut by 5 bases and J by 4 bases, with 15 bases left in between. CDR3 length equals 15 residues. The CDR3 loop reads CASSPLGARGNTIYY. The CDR3 DNA is TGTGCCAGCAGTCCATTGGGGGCTCGGGGAAACACCATATATTAT.

The gene calls are TRBV9 and TRBJ2-3; 12 bases line up with TRBD2. In germline, CDR1 is SGDLS, CDR2 YYNGEE. V dropped 3 bases and J dropped 2; count of bases not matched to a gene: 7. The CDR3 runs 17 residues. The CDR3 nucleotides are TGTGCCAGCAGCGCCCGGACTAGCGGGGAGACCACAGATACGCAGTATTTT. Protein: CASSARTSGETTDTQYF.

The table lists this clonotype with many counts. The chain recombines TRBV7-9 with TRBJ2-1; TRBD1 is a possible D gene (5 bases). Trimming cost V 5 bases and J 5 bases, with 16 bases left between them. There are 15 residues in the CDR3. CDR1 and CDR2 from the germline V gene are SEHNR and FQNEAQ (reference sequence). The CDR3, as DNA: TGTGCCAGCAGCCTTCGGTGGGGCGCTGACAATGAGCAGTTCTTC. Protein product: CASSLRWGADNEQFF.

This clonotype showed up many times. The V and J genes are TRBV18 and TRBJ2-1; TRBD1 matches at 11 bases. V dropped 6 bases and J dropped 3; count of bases not matched to a gene: 7. This CDR3 spans 16 amino acids. The germline V gene has CDR1 KGHSH and CDR2 LQKENI. The CDR3 DNA sequence: TGTGCCAGCTCGCAAGCCGGGACAGGGGGCTACAATGAGCAGTTCTTC. This translates into CASSQAGTGGYNEQFF.

This clonotype showed up just a few times. The rearrangement joins TRBV7-9 to TRBJ2-1; a weak D match, TRBD1 (5 bases). CDR3 size: 15 residues. V was shortened by 1 base and J by 7 bases, with 14 bases between the two germline ends. The V gene's germline CDR1 is SEHNR and CDR2 FQNEAQ (reference sequence). This CDR3 is CASSLGQGIRNEQFF. Written as DNA, the CDR3 is TGTGCCAGCAGCTTAGGCCAGGGAATTCGGAATGAGCAGTTCTTC.

This clonotype has a handful of counts. This may arise from a read error, as a much more abundant clone is one base away. The CDR3 spells CASSLDLGRNTEAFF. Here the CDR3 DNA reads TGTGCCAGCAGCTTAGATCTGGGGAGGAACACTGAAGCTTTCTTT. The chain is built from TRBV7-6 and TRBJ1-1; D ambiguous. Germline V gene data show CDR1 as SGHVS and CDR2 as FNYEAQ. This CDR3 region has 15 residues. Trimming shortened V by 1 base and J by 1 base, and 10 bases separated the two germline ends.

This clonotype was counted ten times or more. The chain carries TRBV20-1 and TRBJ2-5; perhaps TRBD2 as D (6 bases). The CDR3 is 14 residues long. Germline CDR1 and CDR2: DFQATT and SNEGSKA (reference sequence). V was pared by 6 bases and J by 5 bases, with 19 bases between. The CDR3, as DNA: TGCAGTGCCAAGGCGCCTAGCGCCCTGGAGACCCAGTACTTC. Translating it yields CSAKAPSALETQYF.

This clonotype was counted many times. V is TRBV20-1 and J is TRBJ2-7, with 9 positions matching TRBD1. This CDR3 has 12 amino acids. The V gene end was trimmed by 5 bases and the J gene end by 3 bases; junction bases not matched to a gene: 2. Germline CDR1 is DFQATT and CDR2 is SNEGSKA (reference sequence). The CDR3 region is CSAGTGFYEQYF. CDR3 nucleotides: TGCAGTGCTGGGACAGGGTTCTACGAGCAGTACTTC.

The chain couples TRBV25-1 to TRBJ2-2; tentative D call: TRBD2 (6 bases). Germline V gives CDR1 MGHDK, CDR2 SYGVNS. This CDR3 region has 14 residues. V lost 8 bases and J lost 2, with 12 bases in between. CDR3 loop: CASGGTGNTGELFF. Here the CDR3 DNA reads TGTGCCAGCGGGGGGACGGGAAACACCGGGGAGCTGTTTTTT.

The sample holds many counts of this clonotype. The chain employs TRBV5-1 and TRBJ1-1; no reliable D call. The CDR3 totals 13 residues. With 1 base removed from V and 5 bases from J, the gap between germline ends came to 9 bases. Germline lookup yields CDR1 SGHRS and CDR2 YFSETQ. Here the CDR3 reads CASSLREGTEAFF. DNA of the CDR3: TGCGCCAGCAGCTTGAGGGAAGGAACTGAAGCTTTCTTT.

This clonotype was picked up many times. V and J are TRBV28 and TRBJ2-5, with unresolved D. Between the trimmed V and J ends, which lost 1 base and 0 bases, there was a span of 12 bases. Germline CDR1 MDHEN, CDR2 SYDVKM. CDR3 length: 16 amino acids. The CDR3 protein is CASSLLGSTYQETQYF. The DNA for the CDR3 is TGTGCCAGCAGTTTATTGGGCAGTACGTACCAAGAGACCCAGTACTTC. Based on the CDR3 plus reference TRBV28 and TRBJ2-5, the full variable domain is DVKVTQSSRYLVKRTGEKVFLECVQDMDHENMFWYRQDPGLGLRLIYFSYDVKMKEKGDIPEGYSVSREKKERFSLILESASTNQTSMYLCASSLLGSTYQETQYFGPGTRLLVL.

The sample holds many counts of this clonotype. CDR3 amino acids: CSVEDGGGKYF. The CDR3 nucleotides are TGCAGCGTTGAAGATGGGGGTGGGAAGTACTTC. The chain combines TRBV29-1 with TRBJ2-7; D is tentatively TRBD1 or TRBD2 (5 bases each). Germline V gene data show CDR1 as SQVTM and CDR2 as ANQGSEA. Trimming pared 0 bases from V and 11 bases from J, leaving 11 bases between. The CDR3 contains 11 residues.

The sample holds many counts of this clonotype. The chain carries TRBV5-5 and TRBJ2-2, with 10 bases matching TRBD1. The V gene end was trimmed by 6 bases and the J gene end by 5 bases; junction bases not matched to a gene: 4. CDR3 size: 14 residues. CDR1 and CDR2 from the germline V gene are SGHKS and YYEKEE (reference sequence). CDR3 protein: CASNQDRGTGELFF. CDR3 nucleotide sequence: TGTGCCAGCAACCAGGACAGGGGGACCGGGGAGCTGTTTTTT.

This clonotype has a count of ten or more. J is TRBJ2-1 and V is TRBV10-3; D is uncertain. Trimming cost V 1 base and J 9 bases, with 4 bases left between them. The CDR3 loop spans 11 amino acids. Germline CDR1 is ENHRY and CDR2 is SYGVKD. The CDR3 DNA reads as TGTGCCATCAGTGAGTACGCTGAGCAGTTCTTC. Its translation: CAISEYAEQFF.

This clonotype was seen at least ten times. The rearrangement uses TRBV24-1 and TRBJ2-7; 7 bases map to TRBD1. V was pared by 5 bases and J by 4 bases, with 13 bases of the junction left unmatched. The CDR3 has 16 amino acids. Germline loops: CDR1 KGHDR, CDR2 SFDVKD. CDR3 amino acids: CATSARGQVTEYEQYF. The CDR3 coding sequence is TGTGCCACCAGTGCCCGCGGACAGGTAACTGAGTACGAGCAGTACTTC.

This clonotype has a count of ten or more. The V gene is TRBV6-5, the J gene TRBJ1-1, with D perhaps matching TRBD1 (5 bases). CDR3 length equals 14 residues. CDR1 MNHEY and CDR2 SVGAGI come from the germline V gene. With 2 bases removed from V and 0 bases from J, the gap between germline ends came to 7 bases. CDR3 sequence reads: CASSYGGLNTEAFF. CDR3 DNA: TGTGCCAGCAGTTACGGGGGGTTGAACACTGAAGCTTTCTTT.

Concerning this clonotype: No conserved phenylalanine or tryptophan is present at the end of the CDR3, so a read error is the likely explanation. In nucleotides, the CDR3 is TGTGCCAGCAGCTTAGAGGGCAGACAAACAGATACACAGTATTAT. Translation: CASSLEGRQTDTQYY. The chain links TRBV7-2 to TRBJ2-3, with D uncertain. Germline assignment: CDR1 SGHTA and CDR2 FQGNSA. This CDR3 contains 15 residues.

This chain connects TRBV5-1 to TRBJ1-1, with D maybe TRBD1 (6 bases). This CDR3 comprises 16 residues. V dropped 3 bases and J dropped 1 base, with 16 bases sitting between them. The germline CDR1 and CDR2 sequences are SGHRS and YFSETQ. This CDR3 is CASSWAGGPTNTEAFF. CDR3 nucleotide sequence: TGCGCCAGCAGCTGGGCGGGGGGGCCGACGAACACTGAAGCTTTCTTT. Using reference TRBV5-1 and TRBJ1-1 for the parts outside the CDR3, the full variable domain is KAGVTQTPRYLIKTRGQQVTLSCSPISGHRSVSWYQQTPGQGLQFLFEYFSETQRNKGNFPGRFSGRQFSNSRSEMNVSTLELGDSALYLCASSWAGGPTNTEAFFGQGTRLTVV.

This clonotype was seen more than once but under ten times. The chain joins TRBV12-3 or TRBV12-4 to TRBJ1-2, with 7 bases identical to TRBD1. The V segment lost 3 bases and the J segment 4 bases; nucleotides outside the gene matches: 5. CDR3 length: 14 residues. In nucleotides, the CDR3 is TGTGCCAGCAGTTTCGGAGACAGGGCCTATGGCTACACCTTC. It is translated as CASSFGDRAYGYTF.

To note about this clonotype: Since a much larger clone is just one base distant, this may be a read error. Since no conserved phenylalanine or tryptophan closes the CDR3, a read error is the likely cause. The chain uses TRBV5-1 and TRBJ2-3; 9 bases align to TRBD2. The length of the CDR3 is 15 residues. V shed 2 bases and J 7 bases; nucleotides not matched to a gene: 8. Germline CDR1 is SGHRS and CDR2 is YFSETQ. CDR3 residues: CASSFGLATENTQYL. In DNA form, the CDR3 reads TGCGCCAGCAGCTTCGGACTAGCGACAGAAAATACGCAGTATTTA.

Ten or more counts support this clonotype. The CDR3 sequence is CALRWGERGSGNTIYF. As DNA, the CDR3 is TGTGCCCTACGATGGGGGGAAAGGGGCTCTGGAAACACCATATATTTT. The chain uses TRBV12-3 or TRBV12-4 and TRBJ1-3; possible D gene TRBD1, 5 bases. The CDR3 loop spans 16 amino acids. Deletions cut 11 bases from V and 0 bases from J, with 20 bases between.

This clonotype appeared many times. The chain has TRBV20-1 and TRBJ1-3; D remains ambiguous. V was clipped by 5 bases and J by 4 bases, with 12 bases between them. CDR3 length equals 13 residues. Germline V gene data show CDR1 as DFQATT and CDR2 as SNEGSKA (reference sequence). CDR3 sequence (DNA): TGCAGTGCTGAGGACCGAGTGGGAAACACCATATATTTT. This encodes CSAEDRVGNTIYF.

The chain uses TRBV10-1 and TRBJ2-3, with unresolved D. CDR3 size: 15 residues. Trimming removed 2 bases from V and 1 base from J, with 10 bases in between. Germline CDR1 and CDR2: WNHNN and SYGVQD (reference sequence). The CDR3 nucleotides read TGCGCCAGCAGTGAGATGACGCCGGGCACAGATACGCAGTATTTT. This sequence encodes CASSEMTPGTDTQYF.

In its sample, this clonotype was seen many times. V is TRBV3-1 and J is TRBJ1-3; D is perhaps TRBD1 (5 bases). Germline CDR1 LGHDT, CDR2 YNNKEL (reference sequence). The CDR3 has 14 residues. V shed 3 bases and J shed 3 bases, with 9 bases lying between them. Written as DNA, the CDR3 is TGTGCCAGCAGCCAGCAGGGCTTTGGAAACACCATATATTTT. The encoded protein is CASSQQGFGNTIYF.

The table lists this clonotype with many counts. This chain links TRBV5-1 with TRBJ2-1, with a possible D match to TRBD1 (8 bases). CDR1 is SGHRS, CDR2 YFSETQ, per germline. V lost 2 bases, J lost 4 bases, and 13 bases lay in between. The CDR3 covers 15 residues. The CDR3 DNA follows: TGCGCCAGCAGCTTAGCGGGACAGGTATACAATGAGCAGTTCTTC. Residues: CASSLAGQVYNEQFF.